The clone carrying this TCR beta chain has just one count. No conserved phenylalanine or tryptophan ends this CDR3, so it is likely a read error. The CDR3 is made up of 15 amino acids. Germline V gene sequence: CDR1 SGHTA, CDR2 FQGNSA. V lost 5 bases and J lost 8; bases outside the gene matches: 12. The data were obtained in a study of blood T cell repertoires in COVID-19. Study overall: From the United States, Italy and Spain came samples of acute and convalescent COVID-19. PBMCs, B-cell-depleted T cells, or T cells were the source of the cDNA or gDNA that made up the material.

Study processing details: Reference gene primer amplification gave nucleated cell count estimates. The protocol was immunoSEQ multiplex PCR, while the TCRdb copy is restricted to in-frame clones and leaves out a portion. V, J and clone size reflect that table, while D and trimming were determined from the DNA. Here the sample spans about 260,000 clones, 90% being singletons. This receptor was taken from a woman aged 40 to 50 with acute or convalescent COVID-19. Material: peripheral blood. This chain connects TRBV7-2 to TRBJ1-2, with 9 bases matching TRBD1. The CDR3 DNA sequence: TGTGCCAGCAGCCGTTACCAGACAGGGGGACTAGGCTACACCCTC. This gives the protein CASSRYQTGGLGYTL.